A selection of T cell receptor beta chains follows, all from one sample in a study of cytomegalovirus exposure and HLA in healthy donors. Sequenced by immunoSEQ multiplex PCR; TCRdb stores in-frame clones only, minus some. This table holds roughly 83,000 clones, under 80% found once. Sequenced: PBMCs. These receptor sequences come from a man between 60 and 70 years old in good health and CMV-seronegative. Both conserved end residues are part of each CDR3. D genes are given only for firm matches. Clone size is given for some rows only: seen once, a few or many times, or a class if the clone is expanded.

j_call,v_call,clone_size,d_call,cdr3_nt,cdr3_aa
TRBJ2-7,TRBV27,-,TRBD1,TGTGCCAGCAGCCCGGGACAGGGTGCCTACGAGCAGTACTTC,CASSPGQGAYEQYF
TRBJ2-3,TRBV9,-,TRBD2,TGTGCCAGCAGCTTTAGCGGGGGGGCAATCGGTACGCAGTATTTT,CASSFSGGAIGTQYF
TRBJ2-1,TRBV5-1,-,-,TGCGCCAGCAGCTTAGAGCCTTCAAGCTCCTACAATGAGCAGTTCTTC,CASSLEPSSSYNEQFF
TRBJ1-6,TRBV6-5,once,-,TGTGCCGCGCGAGCTTTAGAGTCCTATAATTCACCCCTCCACTTT,CAARALESYNSPLHF
TRBJ2-1,TRBV7-3,-,-,TGTGCCAGCAGCTCCGGGGGGGGACAGGGTTGGGTTGAGCAGTTCTTC,CASSSGGGQGWVEQFF
TRBJ2-1,TRBV4-2,-,TRBD2,TGTGCCAGCAGCCCGGGACTAGCGGGGGACTACAATGAGCAGTTCTTC,CASSPGLAGDYNEQFF
TRBJ2-1,TRBV19,-,-,TGTGCCAGTTCGGTGGGAAACAGGGTTGGGAATGAGCAGTTCTTC,CASSVGNRVGNEQFF
TRBJ2-2,TRBV5-8,few,TRBD1,TGTGCCAGCAGCTTGTTAACAGGGGGTACAACCGGGGAGCTGTTTTTT,CASSLLTGGTTGELFF
TRBJ2-1,TRBV10-3,-,-,TGTGCCATCAGTGACGTGCAGGGTAACTACAATGAGCAGTTCTTC,CAISDVQGNYNEQFF
TRBJ2-1,TRBV13,-,TRBD2,TGTGCCAGCAGCTTAGGAGCGGGGGGTACAATTGAGCAGTTCTTC,CASSLGAGGTIEQFF
TRBJ1-1,TRBV6-5,-,-,TGTGCCAGCAGTTACGGGGAGACCACTGAAGCTTTCTTT,CASSYGETTEAFF
TRBJ1-5,TRBV5-5,few,TRBD1,TGTGCCAGCAGCTTGGACAGGGGTGGGAGCAATCAGCCCCAGCATTTT,CASSLDRGGSNQPQHF
TRBJ2-6,TRBV27,-,TRBD1,TGTGCCAGCCCCCGGCGGCACCTGGGACAGGGGGCGCCGGGGGCCAACGTCCTGACTTTC,CASPRRHLGQGAPGANVLTF
TRBJ2-5,TRBV2,-,TRBD2,TGTGCCAGCAGTTTAGTCGGGGGGGCCACCATAGAGGAAGAGACCCAGTACTTC,CASSLVGGATIEEETQYF
TRBJ2-5,TRBV5-1,once,TRBD2,TGCGCCAGCAGCTTGGGCAGTAGCGGGGGAAATGGAGAGACCCAGTACTTC,CASSLGSSGGNGETQYF
TRBJ1-5,TRBV19,once,TRBD1,TGTGCCAGTAGTATAGTTGGCTCACAGGGGGGTCAGCCCCAGCATTTT,CASSIVGSQGGQPQHF
TRBJ2-3,TRBV29-1,once,-,TGCAGCGTTCGGGACGGGGGTAGCACAGATACGCAGTATTTT,CSVRDGGSTDTQYF
TRBJ1-2,TRBV6-1,-,-,TGTGCCAGCACCCCCCCGGGGGGCTATGGCTACACCTTC,CASTPPGGYGYTF
TRBJ2-7,TRBV6-6,once,TRBD1,TGTGCCAGCAGAAACCCGGGACAGGCTTCCTACGAGCAGTACTTC,CASRNPGQASYEQYF
TRBJ2-5,TRBV9,-,-,TGTGCCAGCAGCGTAGGGACTTCGTGGGAGACCCAGTACTTC,CASSVGTSWETQYF
TRBJ2-7,TRBV7-9,-,TRBD2,TGTTCCAGCAGCTTAGCAGGTAGCGGGGTCCCCTACGAGCAGTACTTC,CSSSLAGSGVPYEQYF
TRBJ1-1,TRBV29-1,-,-,TGCAGCGTGCGAGGGTGGGGTGAAGCTTTCTTT,CSVRGWGEAFF
TRBJ2-2,TRBV5-1,-,-,TGCGCCAGCAGCCCAGGGACGAACACCGGGGAGCTGTTTTTT,CASSPGTNTGELFF
TRBJ1-5,TRBV19,-,-,TGTGCCAGTAGCTTAGGACAGAACAATCAGCCCCAGCATTTT,CASSLGQNNQPQHF
TRBJ1-1,TRBV18,-,TRBD1,TGTGCCAGCTCACCACTGGACAGGGCGAACACTGAAGCTTTCTTT,CASSPLDRANTEAFF
TRBJ2-1,TRBV6-6,-,-,TGTGCCAGCAGTTATCGCGGGAACTACAATGAGCAGTTCTTC,CASSYRGNYNEQFF
TRBJ2-6,TRBV5-4,-,-,TGTGCCAGCAGTAGGGGCTCTGGGGCCAACGTCCTGACTTTC,CASSRGSGANVLTF
TRBJ1-2,TRBV5-1,-,TRBD1,TGCGCCAGCAGCTTGACAGGGGGAGATGAGCATGGCTACACCTTC,CASSLTGGDEHGYTF